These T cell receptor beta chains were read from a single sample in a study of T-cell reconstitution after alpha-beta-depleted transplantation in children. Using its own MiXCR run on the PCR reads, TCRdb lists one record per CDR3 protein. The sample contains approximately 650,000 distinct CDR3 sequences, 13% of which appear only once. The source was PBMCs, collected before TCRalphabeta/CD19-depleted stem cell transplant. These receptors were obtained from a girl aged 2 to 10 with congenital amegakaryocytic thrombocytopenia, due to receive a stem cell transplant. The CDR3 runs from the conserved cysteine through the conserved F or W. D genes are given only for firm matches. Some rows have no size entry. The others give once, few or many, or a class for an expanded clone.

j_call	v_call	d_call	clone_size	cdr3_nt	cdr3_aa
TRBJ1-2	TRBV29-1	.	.	TGCAGCGTTGAAGACAACAGGGCGGATGGCTACACCTTC	CSVEDNRADGYTF
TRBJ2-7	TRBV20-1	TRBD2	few	TGCAGTGCTACCACTCCTATCTCGACTAGCCCCTCGGGAGAGCAGTACTTC	CSATTPISTSPSGEQYF
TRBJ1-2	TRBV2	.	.	TGTGCCAGCAGTGCCCCTACAGGAGGGGAAGGCTACACCTTC	CASSAPTGGEGYTF
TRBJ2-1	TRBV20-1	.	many	TGCAGTGCTAGGTGGGGGGAAGCGGGCACGCAGTATAATGAGCAGTTCTTC	CSARWGEAGTQYNEQFF
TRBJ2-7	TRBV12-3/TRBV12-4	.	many	TGTGCCAGCAGCTCCTCGGAACTAGCCTACGAGCAGTACTTC	CASSSSELAYEQYF
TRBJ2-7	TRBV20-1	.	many	TGCAGTGCTAGTTCTGGTTCCTACGAGCAGTACTTC	CSASSGSYEQYF
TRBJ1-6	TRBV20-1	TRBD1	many	TGCAGTGCATGGGACAGGGGGAATTCACCCCTCCACTTT	CSAWDRGNSPLHF
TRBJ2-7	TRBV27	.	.	TGTGCCAGCAGTTTTAGGAGCAGTAGCTCCTACGAGCAGTACTTC	CASSFRSSSSYEQYF
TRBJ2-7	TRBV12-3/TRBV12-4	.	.	TGTGCCAGCAGTTTATATACCGAGCAGTACTTC	CASSLYTEQYF
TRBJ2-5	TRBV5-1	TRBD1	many	TGCGCCAGCAGCTCGGCTGACAGGGGGGGGGAGACCCAGTACTTC	CASSSADRGGETQYF
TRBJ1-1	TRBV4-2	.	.	TGTGCCAGCAGCCAGGCGCTCCAGGAGGGGCTGGCTTTCTTT	CASSQALQEGLAFF
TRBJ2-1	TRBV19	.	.	TGTGCCAGTAGTATAGGACCTTCGGAGCAGTTCTTC	CASSIGPSEQFF
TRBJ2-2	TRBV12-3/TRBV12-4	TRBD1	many	TGTGCCAGCAGCCCGGGACAGGGACACGGGGAGCTGTTTTTT	CASSPGQGHGELFF
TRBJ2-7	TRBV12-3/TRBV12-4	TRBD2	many	TGTGCCAGCAGTTATAGCGGGAGGGCTAACGAGCAGTACTTC	CASSYSGRANEQYF
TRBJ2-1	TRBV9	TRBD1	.	TGTGCCAGCAGCAAACAGGGGGCGCGGGATGAGCAGTTCTTC	CASSKQGARDEQFF
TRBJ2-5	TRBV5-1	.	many	TGCGCCAGCAGCAAAGGACATACACAAGAGACCCAGTACTTC	CASSKGHTQETQYF
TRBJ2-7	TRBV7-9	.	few	TGTGCCAGCATCCACTTCGGGGGGCAGAGCTCCTACGAGCAGTACTTC	CASIHFGGQSSYEQYF
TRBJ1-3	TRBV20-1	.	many	TGCAGTGCTAGTCGCCTAAACACCATATATTTT	CSASRLNTIYF
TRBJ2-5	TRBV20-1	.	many	TGCAGTGTTTTTACAGAGACCCAGTACTTC	CSVFTETQYF
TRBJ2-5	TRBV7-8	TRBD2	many	TGTGCCAGCAGCCAGGGGTGGCAAGCGGGAGGCCTGGGGACCCAGTACTTC	CASSQGWQAGGLGTQYF
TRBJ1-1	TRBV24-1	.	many	TGTGCCACCAGTGATTTGGGGGCCACTGAAGCTTTCTTT	CATSDLGATEAFF
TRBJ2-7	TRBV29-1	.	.	TGCAGCGTTGAAGACGGACTCGAGGGGTACGAGCAGTACTTC	CSVEDGLEGYEQYF
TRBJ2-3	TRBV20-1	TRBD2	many	TGCAGTGTCAGAGCGGGAGGGCCGGAAGATACGCAGTATTTT	CSVRAGGPEDTQYF
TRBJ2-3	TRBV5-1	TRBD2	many	TGCGCCAGCAGCCTTCGGACTAGCGGCCTGCAAAATACGCAGTATTTT	CASSLRTSGLQNTQYF
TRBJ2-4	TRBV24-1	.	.	TGTGCCACCAGTGATCCCCCAGAAAACATTCAGTACTTC	CATSDPPENIQYF
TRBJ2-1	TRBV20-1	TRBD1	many	TGCAGTGCTCCTCGAACTTTTCGACAGGGCTACCTCTCCTACAATGAGCAGTTCTTC	CSAPRTFRQGYLSYNEQFF
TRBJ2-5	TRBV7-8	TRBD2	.	TGTGCCAGCAGCTTAGCGGGAGGGGTGCAAGAGACCCAGTACTTC	CASSLAGGVQETQYF
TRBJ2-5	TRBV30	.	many	TGTGCCTGGAGTGTACCTAGCAGGGGCCAAGAGACCCAGTACTTC	CAWSVPSRGQETQYF
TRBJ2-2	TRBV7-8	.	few	TGTGCCAGCAGCGCGACACTCGGGGAGCTGTTTTTT	CASSATLGELFF
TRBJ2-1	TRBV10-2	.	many	TGCGCCAGCAGTGACGGCGAGCACAATGAGCAGTTCTTC	CASSDGEHNEQFF
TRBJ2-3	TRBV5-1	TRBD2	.	TGCGCCAGCAGCACTAGCGGGACAGATACGCAGTATTTT	CASSTSGTDTQYF
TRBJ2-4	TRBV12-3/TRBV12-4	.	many	TGTGCCAGCAGCACCGGCCTAGCCAAAAACATTCAGTACTTC	CASSTGLAKNIQYF
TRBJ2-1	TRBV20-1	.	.	TGCAGTGCTTCAGAGAAAGAGTTTTACGGTGAGCAGTTCTTC	CSASEKEFYGEQFF